Each of the 26 T cell receptor beta chains below was sequenced from the same sample in a study of control samples from healthy donors and cancer patients. Clones were sequenced by immunoSEQ multiplex PCR, and TCRdb holds only the in-frame ones, with some missing. The sample has 120,000 or so clones, approximately 90% seen once; the top ten hold around 7.6%. The material sequenced was blood. Receptor source: a woman under 30 in good health.

The rearrangement links TRBV28 to TRBJ2-1; 9 bases line up with TRBD1. Trimming at V came to 4 bases and at J to 7 bases, leaving 8 bases not matched to a gene. Germline loops: CDR1 MDHEN, CDR2 SYDVKM. The CDR3 spans 15 residues. The CDR3 protein is CASSSGDRVRNEQFF. CDR3 DNA sequence: TGTGCCAGCAGTTCCGGGGACAGGGTCAGGAATGAGCAGTTCTTC. Together with reference TRBV28 and TRBJ2-1, the CDR3 gives the full variable domain: DVKVTQSSRYLVKRTGEKVFLECVQDMDHENMFWYRQDPGLGLRLIYFSYDVKMKEKGDIPEGYSVSREKKERFSLILESASTNQTSMYLCASSSGDRVRNEQFFGPGTRLTVL.

V and J are TRBV6-6 and TRBJ2-3, with TRBD2 matching 13 bases. Trimming at V came to 5 bases and at J to 4 bases, leaving 9 bases not matched to a gene. Germline loops: CDR1 MNHNY, CDR2 SVGAGI (reference sequence). CDR3 length: 17 residues. The CDR3 sequence is CASSPRLAGGPADTQYF. The CDR3 nucleotides read TGTGCCAGCAGTCCACGACTAGCGGGGGGCCCGGCAGATACGCAGTATTTT.

This sequence joins TRBV5-5 and TRBJ2-7, with a possible D match to TRBD1 (5 bases). V was clipped by 4 bases and J by 3 bases, with 14 bases between them. This CDR3 is built from 14 residues. Germline assignment: CDR1 SGHKS and CDR2 YYEKEE (reference sequence). CDR3 amino acids: CASSSWTNHYEQYF. CDR3 sequence (DNA): TGTGCCAGCAGCAGCTGGACAAACCACTACGAGCAGTACTTC. Drawing the rest from reference TRBV5-5 and TRBJ2-7, the complete variable domain is DAGVTQSPTHLIKTRGQQVTLRCSPISGHKSVSWYQQVLGQGPQFIFQYYEKEERGRGNFPDRFSARQFPNYSSELNVNALLLGDSALYLCASSSWTNHYEQYFGPGTRLTVT.

The chain couples TRBV7-8 to TRBJ2-2, with TRBD2 matching 13 bases. From germline, CDR1 is SGHVS and CDR2 FQNEAQ. This CDR3 is built from 18 residues. Trimming took 4 bases from V and 6 from J; bases not matched to a gene: 11. The CDR3 is CASSSRLAGGRQSGELFF. CDR3 in DNA: TGTGCCAGCAGCTCTAGACTAGCGGGAGGCCGACAGTCCGGGGAGCTGTTTTTT.

J is TRBJ1-2 and V is TRBV11-2; the D is unclear. Between the trimmed V and J ends, which lost 3 bases and 13 bases, there was a span of 15 bases. Germline CDR1 SGHAT, CDR2 FQNNGV. The CDR3 runs 12 residues. The CDR3, as DNA: TGTGCCAGCAGCTTCTTCTATCTCGTGTCCACCTTC. Encoded protein: CASSFFYLVSTF.

The chain uses TRBV5-3 and TRBJ1-6; 12 bases map to TRBD1. TRBV5-3 carries the ORF label, with uncertain function. The V segment lost 4 bases and the J segment 6 bases; nucleotides outside the gene matches: 14. CDR3 length: 19 residues. The CDR3 nucleotides read TGTGCCAGAAGCCCAACGGGACAGGGGGCCCGGGTGACTAATTCACCCCTCCACTTT. Translation: CARSPTGQGARVTNSPLHF.

This rearrangement joins TRBV4-2 to TRBJ2-7; TRBD2 agrees at 9 bases. J gave up 5 bases and V 6 bases, and 14 bases lay outside the gene matches. Germline loops: CDR1 LGHNA, CDR2 YNFKEQ. The CDR3 runs 16 residues. In DNA, the CDR3 is TGTGCCAGCAGTATCGGCCCAGCGGGGGGACCGCACGAGCAGTACTTC. As protein: CASSIGPAGGPHEQYF.

The chain carries TRBV11-1 and TRBJ2-7, with TRBD1 identical over 7 bases. CDR3 length equals 12 residues. Germline V gene sequence: CDR1 SGHAT, CDR2 FQDESV (reference sequence). Trimming removed 5 bases from V and 4 bases from J; junction bases left unmatched: 2. For the CDR3, the DNA is TGTGCCAGCAGCCCGGACAGGTACGAGCAGTACTTC. Its translation: CASSPDRYEQYF.

The chain uses TRBV5-5 and TRBJ2-2; TRBD1 is a possible D gene (6 bases). This CDR3 comprises 16 residues. V was shortened by 4 bases and J by 0 bases, with 13 bases between the two germline ends. Germline loops: CDR1 SGHKS, CDR2 YYEKEE (reference sequence). CDR3 sequence reads: CASSAAGVSNTGELFF. In DNA form, the CDR3 reads TGTGCCAGCAGCGCAGCAGGGGTTTCGAACACCGGGGAGCTGTTTTTT.

The J gene is TRBJ2-5, the V gene TRBV7-6, with a tentative D call TRBD1 (6 bases). The CDR3 runs 15 residues. The germline V gene encodes CDR1 SGHVS and CDR2 FNYEAQ. V lost 0 bases, J lost 3 bases, and 11 bases lay in between. The CDR3 sequence: CASSLAGQGKETQYF. CDR3 in DNA: TGTGCCAGCAGCTTAGCAGGCCAGGGGAAAGAGACCCAGTACTTC. The full variable domain, rest sourced from reference TRBV7-6 and TRBJ2-5, is GAGVSQSPRYKVTKRGQDVALRCDPISGHVSLYWYRQALGQGPEFLTYFNYEAQQDKSGLPNDRFSAERPEGSISTLTIQRTEQRDSAMYRCASSLAGQGKETQYFGPGTRLLVL.

The V and J genes are TRBV7-2 and TRBJ2-2; no clear D gene. CDR1 SGHTA and CDR2 FQGNSA come from the germline V gene. The CDR3 runs 12 residues. V was cut by 5 bases and J by 6 bases, with 7 bases left in between. CDR3 protein: CASSLTPGELFF. Here the CDR3 DNA reads TGTGCCAGCAGCCTAACACCCGGGGAGCTGTTTTTT.

The sample holds one count of this clone. V gene TRBV28 combines with J gene TRBJ2-7; 8 nucleotides match TRBD2. V lost 5 bases to trimming and J lost 7 bases; unmatched junction nucleotides: 13. The germline gives CDR1 MDHEN, CDR2 SYDVKM. This CDR3 is 15 amino acids long. The CDR3 protein is CASSTWRQGLGEQYF. DNA for the CDR3: TGTGCCAGCAGTACCTGGCGTCAGGGACTAGGAGAGCAGTACTTC.

The chain couples TRBV6-5 to TRBJ2-7; D might be TRBD1 (6 bases). V was trimmed by 2 bases and J by 4 bases, leaving 15 bases between them. There are 15 residues in the CDR3. The germline V gene encodes CDR1 MNHEY and CDR2 SVGAGI. The CDR3: CASSYEAGTTYEQYF. In nucleotides, the CDR3 is TGTGCCAGCAGTTACGAGGCCGGGACAACATACGAGCAGTACTTC.

This chain links TRBV23-1 with TRBJ2-3; 10 bases are shared with TRBD1. TRBV23-1 is designated an ORF whose function remains uncertain. The CDR3 length is 14 residues. With V trimmed by 7 bases and J by 4 bases, 5 bases remained unmatched. This CDR3 reads CASTGQGLPDTQYF. CDR3 nucleotide sequence: TGCGCCAGCACGGGACAGGGGTTACCAGATACGCAGTATTTT.

The chain links TRBV24-1 to TRBJ2-3, with TRBD2 matching 14 bases. CDR1 is KGHDR and CDR2 is SFDVKD in the germline V gene. The CDR3 totals 15 residues. V shed 7 bases, J shed 2 bases, and the junction held 1 base outside the gene matches. CDR3 residues: CATRTSGGATDTQYF. CDR3 nucleotide sequence: TGTGCCACCAGGACTAGCGGGGGGGCCACAGATACGCAGTATTTT.

The gene calls are TRBV28 and TRBJ2-1; D is possibly TRBD1 (5 bases). V lost 6 bases and J lost 1, with 13 bases in between. The CDR3 has 15 residues. Germline CDR1 and CDR2: MDHEN and SYDVKM. CDR3 sequence: CASRTSQGSYNEQFF. As DNA, the CDR3 is TGTGCCAGCAGAACGAGCCAGGGATCCTACAATGAGCAGTTCTTC.

The rearrangement uses TRBV5-5 and TRBJ2-2, with 14 bases lining up with TRBD2. Germline loops: CDR1 SGHKS, CDR2 YYEKEE (reference sequence). CDR3 size: 19 residues. J gave up 0 bases and V 2 bases, and 6 bases lay outside the gene matches. The CDR3 is CASSLPGLAGVANTGELFF. DNA of the CDR3: TGTGCCAGCAGCTTACCGGGACTAGCGGGAGTTGCGAACACCGGGGAGCTGTTTTTT.

The chain recombines TRBV7-2 with TRBJ2-1, with TRBD2 matching over 11 bases. J gave up 13 bases and V 5 bases, and 16 bases lay outside the gene matches. The CDR3 runs to 16 residues. Germline V CDR1 and CDR2: SGHTA, FQGNSA. CDR3 residues: CASSPDLAGGLGIQFF. DNA for the CDR3: TGTGCCAGCAGCCCAGATCTAGCGGGGGGATTAGGAATCCAGTTCTTC.

The rearrangement links TRBV27 to TRBJ2-1, with D tentatively TRBD1 (5 bases). Trimming removed 3 bases at V and 5 bases at J, with 8 bases between. The CDR3 extends over 13 amino acids. The germline V gene encodes CDR1 MNHEY and CDR2 SMNVEV (reference sequence). In DNA, the CDR3 is TGTGCCAGCAGTTTGTACAGGCACAATGAGCAGTTCTTC. It specifies CASSLYRHNEQFF.

The chain uses TRBV7-2 and TRBJ2-7; D may be TRBD2 (5 bases). This CDR3 is built from 16 residues. CDR1 is SGHTA and CDR2 is FQGNSA in the germline V gene. V lost 2 bases and J lost 2, with 16 bases in between. The CDR3 coding sequence is TGTGCCAGCAGCTTAACCGCGGGTTTGACTCCCTACGAGCAGTACTTC. It specifies CASSLTAGLTPYEQYF.

The genes are TRBV6-6 and TRBJ1-2; TRBD1 matches 7 bases. Germline V gene data show CDR1 as MNHNY and CDR2 as SVGAGI (reference sequence). V lost 5 bases and J lost 3; bases outside the gene matches: 9. The CDR3 covers 15 residues. This chain's CDR3 is CASSQRQGRDYGYTF. CDR3 in DNA: TGTGCCAGCAGTCAAAGACAGGGTAGAGACTATGGCTACACCTTC.

This chain links TRBV9 with TRBJ2-7; a weak D match, TRBD1 (5 bases). The V and J ends lost 3 bases and 2 bases respectively, with 12 bases between them. Germline CDR1 and CDR2: SGDLS and YYNGEE. This CDR3 has 14 residues. CDR3 sequence reads: CASSERSTAYEQYF. Here the CDR3 DNA reads TGTGCCAGCAGCGAGCGCTCGACAGCCTACGAGCAGTACTTC.

The chain couples TRBV6-5 to TRBJ1-1; a weak D match, TRBD1 (5 bases). This CDR3 has 14 amino acids. V gave up 2 bases and J gave up 11 bases, with 18 bases separating them. Germline loops: CDR1 MNHEY, CDR2 SVGAGI. CDR3 sequence: CASSYGGAGSEAFF. In DNA, the CDR3 is TGTGCCAGCAGTTACGGTGGGGCAGGGAGCGAGGCTTTCTTT.

In its sample, this clone was seen a few times. The chain employs TRBV18 and TRBJ1-5, with D possibly matching TRBD1 (5 bases). The CDR3 spans 13 residues. Trimming removed 2 bases from V and 4 bases from J, with 6 bases in between. Germline V gene lookup returns CDR1 KGHSH and CDR2 LQKENI. CDR3: CASSPDRNQPQHF. The CDR3, as DNA: TGTGCCAGCTCACCAGACAGAAATCAGCCCCAGCATTTT.

J is TRBJ2-7 and V is TRBV2; D might be TRBD1 (5 bases). This CDR3 region has 12 residues. CDR1 SNHLY and CDR2 FYNNEI come from the germline V gene. V was pared by 11 bases and J by 1 base, with 12 bases between. The CDR3 loop is CAGKTESYEQYF. DNA of the CDR3: TGTGCCGGGAAGACAGAATCCTACGAGCAGTACTTC.

This sequence joins TRBV27 and TRBJ2-1; D is possibly TRBD2 (5 bases). The V end was cut by 3 bases, the J end by 2 bases, with 11 bases between. The CDR3 totals 15 residues. Germline V gene data show CDR1 as MNHEY and CDR2 as SMNVEV (reference sequence). The CDR3 protein is CASSFSEGPYNEQFF. The CDR3 region has the DNA TGTGCCAGCAGTTTTTCCGAGGGTCCCTACAATGAGCAGTTCTTC.